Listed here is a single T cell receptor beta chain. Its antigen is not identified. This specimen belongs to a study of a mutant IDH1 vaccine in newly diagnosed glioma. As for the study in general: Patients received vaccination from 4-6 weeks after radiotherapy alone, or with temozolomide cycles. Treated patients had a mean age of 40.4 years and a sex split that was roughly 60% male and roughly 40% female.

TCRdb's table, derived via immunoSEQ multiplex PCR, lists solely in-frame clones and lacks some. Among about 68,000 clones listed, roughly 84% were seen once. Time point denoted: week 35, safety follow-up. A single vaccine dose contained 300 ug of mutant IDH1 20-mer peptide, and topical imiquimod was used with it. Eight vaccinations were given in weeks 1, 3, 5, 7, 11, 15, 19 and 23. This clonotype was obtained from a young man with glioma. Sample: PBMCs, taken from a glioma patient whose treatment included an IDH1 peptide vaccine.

The CDR3 nucleotides are TGTGCCACCAAACCCGGCTCTGGGGCCAACGTCCTGACTTTC. It codes for CATKPGSGANVLTF. V and J are TRBV28 and TRBJ2-6; D ambiguous. This CDR3 spans 14 amino acids. Germline CDR1 reads MDHEN; CDR2 reads SYDVKM. Between the trimmed V and J ends, which lost 10 bases and 0 bases, there was a span of 10 bases.